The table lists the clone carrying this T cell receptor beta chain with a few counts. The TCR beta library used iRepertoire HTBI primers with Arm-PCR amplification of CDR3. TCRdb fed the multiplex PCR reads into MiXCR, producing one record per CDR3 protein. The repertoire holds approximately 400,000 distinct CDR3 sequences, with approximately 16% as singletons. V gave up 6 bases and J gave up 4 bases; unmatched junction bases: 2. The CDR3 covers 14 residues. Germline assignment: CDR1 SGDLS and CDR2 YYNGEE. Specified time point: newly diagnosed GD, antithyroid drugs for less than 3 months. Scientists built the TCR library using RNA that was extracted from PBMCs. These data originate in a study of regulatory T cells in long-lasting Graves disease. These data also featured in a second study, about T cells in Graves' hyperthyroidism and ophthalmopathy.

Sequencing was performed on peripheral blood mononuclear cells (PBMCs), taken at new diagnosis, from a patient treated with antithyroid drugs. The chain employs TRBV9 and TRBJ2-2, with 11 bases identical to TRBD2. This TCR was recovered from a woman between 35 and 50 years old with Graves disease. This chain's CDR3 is CASKGLAVTGELFF. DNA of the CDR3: TGTGCCAGCAAGGGACTAGCGGTCACCGGGGAGCTGTTTTTT.